This T cell receptor beta chain is drawn from a study of monozygotic twins with inflammatory bowel disease. Total RNA isolation used whole blood (no T cell sorting was performed). This CDR3 has 15 residues. CDR1 and CDR2 from the germline V gene are DFQATT and SNEGSKA (reference sequence). The quantity of total RNA per TCR library was approximately 3.5 ug. TCRdb processed the 5' RACE reads again and assigns one entry to each CDR3 protein, with no DNA. This listing includes approximately 330,000 distinct CDR3 sequences. Specimen: blood. The V gene is TRBV20-1, the J gene TRBJ2-1. This sequence originates from a human donor with ulcerative colitis or Crohn's disease, or a healthy co-twin of an affected twin (not recorded which). The CDR3 loop is CSARADRSSYNEQFF.